The 27 T cell receptor beta chains presented below share a single source sample, sequenced in a study of blood T cell repertoires in COVID-19. Sequenced by immunoSEQ multiplex PCR; TCRdb stores in-frame clones only, minus some. The table lists a few hundred thousand clones, approximately 81% of them singletons, with roughly 3.7% in the top ten. Input material: peripheral blood. The receptor set was obtained from a woman aged 18-29 years with acute or convalescent COVID-19.

The CDR3 here is CAISAGANYGYTF. The DNA for the CDR3 is TGTGCCATCAGTGCAGGGGCTAACTATGGCTACACCTTC. The chain employs TRBV10-3 and TRBJ1-2, with a possible D match to TRBD1 (6 bases). The CDR3 runs 13 residues. The germline V and J ends were trimmed by 4 bases and 0 bases, with 6 bases remaining between them. CDR1 ENHRY and CDR2 SYGVKD come from the germline V gene.

V usage is TRBV9 and J usage is TRBJ2-1; 8 bases line up with TRBD2. CDR3 length equals 16 residues. V was pared by 4 bases and J by 4 bases, with 10 bases of the junction left unmatched. Germline loops: CDR1 SGDLS, CDR2 YYNGEE. The CDR3 coding sequence is TGTGCCAGCAGCCAACTAGCGGATACGAGTTACAATGAGCAGTTCTTC. Its protein product is CASSQLADTSYNEQFF.

V and J are TRBV10-3 and TRBJ2-5; TRBD2 aligns across 8 bases. This CDR3 has 15 residues. The J segment lost 6 bases and the V segment lost 3 bases, leaving 9 bases of the junction unmatched. Germline values: CDR1 ENHRY, CDR2 SYGVKD. Here the CDR3 reads CAISENTSGGKTQYF. CDR3 nucleotides: TGTGCCATCAGTGAAAATACAAGCGGGGGCAAGACCCAGTACTTC.

This clone was observed once. The chain links TRBV20-1 to TRBJ2-7; unclear D gene. The CDR3 has 16 amino acids. With 3 bases removed from V and 1 base from J, the gap between germline ends came to 19 bases. CDR1 DFQATT and CDR2 SNEGSKA come from the germline V gene (reference sequence). The CDR3 DNA is TGCAGTGCTAGTCCCTCCCGGCAGGAATTTTCCTACGAGCAGTACTTC. This sequence encodes CSASPSRQEFSYEQYF.

As concerns this clone: Germline and junction disagree at one end, which may indicate a read error. This rearrangement joins TRBV3-1 (or the pseudogene TRBV3-2) to TRBJ1-3; D gene ambiguous. The germline CDR1 and CDR2 sequences are LGHDT and YNNKEL (reference sequence). The CDR3 covers 16 residues. Here the CDR3 reads CASSKERYTSGNTIYF. In nucleotides, the CDR3 is TGTGCCAGCAGCAAAGAGAGATATACCTCTGGAAACACCATATATTTT.

This chain uses TRBV2 with TRBJ2-2; 9 nucleotides align to TRBD1. Trimming cost V 6 bases and J 6 bases; bases outside gene matches: 5. This CDR3 is built from 14 residues. Germline V gene lookup returns CDR1 SNHLY and CDR2 FYNNEI. The CDR3 here is CASRSDRGSGELFF. The CDR3, as DNA: TGTGCCAGCAGATCGGACAGGGGATCCGGGGAGCTGTTTTTT.

This clone was counted a single time. This sequence joins TRBV24-1 and TRBJ1-1, with D possibly TRBD1 on 6 matching bases. Germline V CDR1 and CDR2: KGHDR, SFDVKD. V lost 4 bases and J 1 base, leaving 21 bases between the germline ends. The CDR3 extends over 18 amino acids. CDR3 in amino acids: CATSDLSSRGGRNTEAFF. The CDR3 region has the DNA TGTGCCACCAGTGACCTCAGTAGCAGGGGCGGGAGGAACACTGAAGCTTTCTTT.

The chain is built from TRBV3-1 (or the pseudogene TRBV3-2) and TRBJ2-3; D not resolved. This CDR3 is built from 14 residues. Per germline, CDR1 LGHDT and CDR2 YNNKEL (reference sequence). V gave up 4 bases and J gave up 0 bases, with 8 bases separating them. For the CDR3, the DNA is TGTGCCAGCAGCCTCTCTAGTAGCACAGATACGCAGTATTTT. This encodes CASSLSSSTDTQYF.

The chain uses TRBV5-8 and TRBJ2-2; D is possibly TRBD1 (6 bases). The CDR3 has 14 residues. Trimming took 7 bases from V and 4 from J, leaving 14 bases between them. Per the germline V gene, CDR1 is SGHTS and CDR2 is YDEGEE. The CDR3: CASDQGQGTGELFF. CDR3 DNA: TGTGCCAGCGACCAGGGGCAGGGCACCGGGGAGCTGTTTTTT.

This chain joins TRBV7-9 and TRBJ2-1; 10 bases map to TRBD1. Germline CDR1 reads SEHNR; CDR2 reads FQNEAQ (reference sequence). CDR3 length: 13 amino acids. V was pared by 3 bases and J by 8 bases, with 1 base of the junction left unmatched. The CDR3 nucleotides read TGTGCCAGCAGCTTGACAGGGGGCCATGAGCAGTTCTTC. It translates to CASSLTGGHEQFF.

This clone was seen just once. The J gene is TRBJ1-5, the V gene TRBV30, with 7 bases fitting TRBD1. Germline CDR1 reads GTSNPN; CDR2 reads SVGIG (reference sequence). The CDR3 consists of 14 residues. With 1 base clipped from V and 6 bases from J, the junction kept 6 bases outside the gene matches. The chain's CDR3 is CAWSAGQVLQPQHF. In nucleotides, the CDR3 is TGTGCCTGGAGTGCAGGACAGGTGCTTCAGCCCCAGCATTTT.

The V gene is TRBV7-9, the J gene TRBJ2-5, with D possibly matching TRBD1 (6 bases). The CDR3 has 14 amino acids. Germline V gene data show CDR1 as SEHNR and CDR2 as FQNEAQ (reference sequence). V lost 1 base and J lost 1, with 7 bases in between. In DNA form, the CDR3 reads TGTGCCAGCAGCTTAGAACAGGGCCAAGAGACCCAGTACTTC. Translation gives CASSLEQGQETQYF.

The gene calls are TRBV19 and TRBJ2-2; D might be TRBD2 (6 bases). The germline V gene has CDR1 LNHDA and CDR2 SQIVND (reference sequence). Trimming cost V 7 bases and J 0 bases, with 12 bases left between them. The length of the CDR3 is 15 residues. The CDR3 spells CASIKERANTGELFF. The CDR3 DNA sequence: TGTGCCAGTATTAAAGAGCGGGCGAACACCGGGGAGCTGTTTTTT.

This clone appeared once. The chain links TRBV6-1 to TRBJ2-5; D remains unclear. Germline CDR1 and CDR2: MNHNS and SASEGT. V was cut by 2 bases and J by 1 base, with 14 bases left in between. The length of the CDR3 is 16 residues. CDR3: CASSERYLGAQETQYF. Here the CDR3 DNA reads TGTGCCAGCAGTGAAAGGTACTTGGGCGCCCAAGAGACCCAGTACTTC.

The rearrangement joins TRBV2 to TRBJ1-2; 9 bases agree with TRBD1. Per the germline V gene, CDR1 is SNHLY and CDR2 is FYNNEI. Germline trimming cut 0 bases from V and 4 bases from J; bases unmatched to any gene: 6. This CDR3 is 16 amino acids long. The CDR3 sequence is CASSEARGTGPYGYTF. The DNA for the CDR3 is TGTGCCAGCAGTGAAGCGCGGGGGACAGGGCCCTATGGCTACACCTTC.

This sequence joins TRBV28 and TRBJ1-1; no firm D call. The CDR3 extends over 13 amino acids. The V end was cut by 6 bases, the J end by 4 bases, with 12 bases between. In germline, CDR1 is MDHEN, CDR2 SYDVKM. CDR3 region: CASSSLRGTEAFF. In DNA form, the CDR3 reads TGTGCCAGCAGCTCTTTGAGAGGCACTGAAGCTTTCTTT.

The CDR3 nucleotides are TGTGCCAGCAGCCAAGATTCTGGACAGGGGGCGGAGACCCAGTACTTC. Amino acids: CASSQDSGQGAETQYF. V gene TRBV14 combines with J gene TRBJ2-5; 11 nucleotides line up with TRBD1. Germline CDR1 is SGHDN and CDR2 is FVKESK. The CDR3 totals 16 residues. Trimming took 0 bases from V and 5 from J; bases not matched to a gene: 5.

The rearrangement uses TRBV24-1 and TRBJ2-1; possibly TRBD1 for D (5 bases). CDR3 size: 14 residues. Per the germline V gene, CDR1 is KGHDR and CDR2 is SFDVKD. Trimming removed 5 bases from V and 8 bases from J, with 15 bases in between. The CDR3 coding sequence is TGTGCCACCAGTGTCCAAGGGGTCATCGATGAGCAGTTCTTC. Amino acid sequence: CATSVQGVIDEQFF.

The V call is TRBV20-1, the J call TRBJ1-2; D remains ambiguous. The germline gives CDR1 DFQATT, CDR2 SNEGSKA (reference sequence). This CDR3 is built from 11 residues. V was trimmed by 5 bases and J by 8 bases, leaving 12 bases between them. For the CDR3, the DNA is TGCAGTGCTGGCCCCGCAGTGGGCTACACCTTC. Translating it yields CSAGPAVGYTF.

This chain connects TRBV28 to TRBJ1-2; 8 bases line up with TRBD1. This CDR3 is 14 amino acids long. V shed 6 bases and J 9 bases; nucleotides not matched to a gene: 12. The germline CDR1 and CDR2 sequences are MDHEN and SYDVKM. The CDR3 loop reads CASSPGTGERSYTF. The CDR3 nucleotides read TGTGCCAGCAGCCCCGGGACAGGAGAGAGGAGCTACACCTTC.

The chain employs TRBV5-1 and TRBJ2-5; tentatively, D is TRBD1 (5 bases). V lost 4 bases and J 2 bases, leaving 21 bases between the germline ends. From germline, CDR1 is SGHRS and CDR2 YFSETQ. The CDR3 totals 17 residues. The CDR3 is CASSPLVGRESQETQYF. In nucleotides, the CDR3 is TGCGCCAGCAGCCCCCTCGTGGGCAGGGAATCACAAGAGACCCAGTACTTC.

The table lists this clone with many counts. The V and J genes are TRBV12-3 or TRBV12-4 and TRBJ1-5; a possible D gene is TRBD1 (6 bases). CDR3 length equals 12 residues. The V end was cut by 10 bases, the J end by 4 bases, with 11 bases between. This chain's CDR3 is CATRQANQPQHF. As DNA, the CDR3 is TGTGCCACTCGACAGGCAAATCAGCCCCAGCATTTT.

This clone turned up a few times. The chain couples TRBV2 to TRBJ2-3; D call uncertain. V was cut by 2 bases and J by 2 bases, with 11 bases left in between. The CDR3 spans 15 residues. Germline-derived CDR1 and CDR2 are SNHLY and FYNNEI. CDR3 loop: CASSESGEPTDTQYF. The CDR3 bases are TGTGCCAGCAGTGAAAGTGGAGAGCCCACAGATACGCAGTATTTT.

V usage is TRBV5-1 and J usage is TRBJ1-1; a possible D gene is TRBD1 (6 bases). This CDR3 is 13 amino acids long. CDR1 and CDR2 (germline): SGHRS, YFSETQ. The germline V and J ends were trimmed by 1 base and 8 bases, with 12 bases remaining between them. The CDR3 loop reads CASSLQGSGEAFF. The DNA for the CDR3 is TGCGCCAGCAGCTTGCAGGGGTCGGGGGAAGCTTTCTTT.

The rearrangement joins TRBV28 to TRBJ2-2; D gene unclear. V was cut by 8 bases and J by 4 bases, with 14 bases left in between. This CDR3 is built from 14 residues. The V gene's germline CDR1 is MDHEN and CDR2 SYDVKM. For the CDR3, the DNA is TGTGCCAGCGCCGACATGCGAGCCACCGGGGAGCTGTTTTTT. Amino acids: CASADMRATGELFF.

The chain recombines TRBV6-6 with TRBJ2-3, with 7 bases matching TRBD2. CDR1 is MNHNY and CDR2 is SVGAGI in the germline V gene (reference sequence). V trimming: 5 bases; J trimming: 2 bases; junction bases outside the gene matches: 4. This CDR3 comprises 14 residues. The CDR3: CASSAAGTTDTQYF. The CDR3 nucleotides read TGTGCCAGCAGTGCAGCGGGGACCACAGATACGCAGTATTTT.

The rearrangement joins TRBV9 to TRBJ2-2; 10 nucleotides agree with TRBD2. V lost 0 bases and J lost 5; bases outside the gene matches: 1. Germline V lookup: CDR1 SGDLS, CDR2 YYNGEE. CDR3 length: 15 amino acids. For the CDR3, the DNA is TGTGCCAGCAGCGTAGCTAGCGGGAGTACCGGGGAGCTGTTTTTT. This codes for CASSVASGSTGELFF.